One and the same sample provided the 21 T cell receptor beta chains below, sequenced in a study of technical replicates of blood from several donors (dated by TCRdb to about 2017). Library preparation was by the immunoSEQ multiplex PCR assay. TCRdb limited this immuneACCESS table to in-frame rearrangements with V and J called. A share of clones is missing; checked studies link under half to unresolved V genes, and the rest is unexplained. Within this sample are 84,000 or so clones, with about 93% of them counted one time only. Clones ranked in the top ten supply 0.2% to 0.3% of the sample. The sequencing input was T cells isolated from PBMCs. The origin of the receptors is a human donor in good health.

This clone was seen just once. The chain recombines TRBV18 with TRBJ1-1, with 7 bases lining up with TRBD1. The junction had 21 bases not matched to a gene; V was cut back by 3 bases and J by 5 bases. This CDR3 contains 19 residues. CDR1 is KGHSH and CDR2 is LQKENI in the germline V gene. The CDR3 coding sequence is TGTGCCAGCTCACCCCTTGGCCAGACCCGCAAGACAGGGCTGACTGAAGCTTTCTTT. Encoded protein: CASSPLGQTRKTGLTEAFF.

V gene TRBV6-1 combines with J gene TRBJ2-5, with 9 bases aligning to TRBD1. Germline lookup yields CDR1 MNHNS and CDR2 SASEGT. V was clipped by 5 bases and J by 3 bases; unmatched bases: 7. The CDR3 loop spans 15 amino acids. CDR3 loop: CASSSWDRAEETQYF. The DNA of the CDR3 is TGTGCCAGCAGTTCTTGGGACAGGGCGGAAGAGACCCAGTACTTC.

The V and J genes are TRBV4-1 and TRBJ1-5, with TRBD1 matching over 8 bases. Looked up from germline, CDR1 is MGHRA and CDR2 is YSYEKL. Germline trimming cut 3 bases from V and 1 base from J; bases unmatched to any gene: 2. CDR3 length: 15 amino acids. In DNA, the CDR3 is TGCGCCAGCAGCCAGGGACAGGTGAGCAATCAGCCCCAGCATTTT. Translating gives CASSQGQVSNQPQHF.

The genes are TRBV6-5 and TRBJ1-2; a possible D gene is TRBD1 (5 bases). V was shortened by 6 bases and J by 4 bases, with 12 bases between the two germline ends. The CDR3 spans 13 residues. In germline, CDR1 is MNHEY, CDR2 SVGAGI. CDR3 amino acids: CASSPAGGYGYTF. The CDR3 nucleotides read TGTGCCAGCAGCCCTGCGGGGGGCTATGGCTACACCTTC.

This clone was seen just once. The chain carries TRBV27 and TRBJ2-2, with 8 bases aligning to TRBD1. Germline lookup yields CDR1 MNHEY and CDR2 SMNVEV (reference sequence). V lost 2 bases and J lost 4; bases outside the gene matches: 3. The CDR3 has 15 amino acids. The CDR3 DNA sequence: TGTGCCAGCAGTTTAAGACAGGGGACCACCGGGGAGCTGTTTTTT. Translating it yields CASSLRQGTTGELFF.

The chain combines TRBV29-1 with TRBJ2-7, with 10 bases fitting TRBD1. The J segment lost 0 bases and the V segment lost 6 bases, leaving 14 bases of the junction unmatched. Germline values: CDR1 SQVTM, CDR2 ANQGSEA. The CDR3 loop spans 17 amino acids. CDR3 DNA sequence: TGCAGCGTGGAGGTAGGGGACAGGGGTCCGAGCTCCTACGAGCAGTACTTC. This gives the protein CSVEVGDRGPSSYEQYF.

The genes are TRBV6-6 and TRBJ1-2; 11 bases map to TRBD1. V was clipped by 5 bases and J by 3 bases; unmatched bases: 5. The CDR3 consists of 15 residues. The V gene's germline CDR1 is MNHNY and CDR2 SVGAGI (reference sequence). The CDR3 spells CASSPGQGAYYGYTF. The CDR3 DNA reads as TGTGCCAGCAGTCCAGGACAGGGGGCCTACTATGGCTACACCTTC.

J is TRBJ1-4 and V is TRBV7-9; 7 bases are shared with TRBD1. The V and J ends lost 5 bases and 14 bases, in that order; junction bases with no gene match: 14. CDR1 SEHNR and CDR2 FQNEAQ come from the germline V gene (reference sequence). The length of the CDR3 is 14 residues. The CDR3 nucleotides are TGTGCCAGCAGCCCCGATTTGACAGGGTCATGGCTGTTTTTT. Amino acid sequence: CASSPDLTGSWLFF.

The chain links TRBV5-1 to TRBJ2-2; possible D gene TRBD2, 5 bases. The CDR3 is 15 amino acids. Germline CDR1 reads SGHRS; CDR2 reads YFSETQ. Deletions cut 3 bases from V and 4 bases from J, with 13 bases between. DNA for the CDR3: TGCGCCAGCAGCTACCGGACTGAAAGCACCGGGGAGCTGTTTTTT. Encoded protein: CASSYRTESTGELFF.

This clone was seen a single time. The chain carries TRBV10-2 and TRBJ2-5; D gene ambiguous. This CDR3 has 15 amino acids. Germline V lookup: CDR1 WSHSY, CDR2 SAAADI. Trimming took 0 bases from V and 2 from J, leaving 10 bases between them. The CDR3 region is CASSESLAEQETQYF. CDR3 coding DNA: TGCGCCAGCAGTGAGTCGTTGGCAGAACAAGAGACCCAGTACTTC.

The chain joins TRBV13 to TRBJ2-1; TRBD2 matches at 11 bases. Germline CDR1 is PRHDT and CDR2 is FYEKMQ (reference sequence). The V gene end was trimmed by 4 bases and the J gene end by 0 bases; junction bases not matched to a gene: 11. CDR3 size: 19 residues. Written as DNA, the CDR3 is TGTGCCAGCAGCTCGATACTAGCGGGAGAGGGGAGCTCCTACAATGAGCAGTTCTTC. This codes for CASSSILAGEGSSYNEQFF.

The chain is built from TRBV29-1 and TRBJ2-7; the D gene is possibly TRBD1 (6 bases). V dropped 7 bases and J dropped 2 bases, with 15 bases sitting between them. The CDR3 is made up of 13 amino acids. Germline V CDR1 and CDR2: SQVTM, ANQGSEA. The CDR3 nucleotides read TGCAGCGCCAGGGGCAGTGGCACCTACGAGCAGTACTTC. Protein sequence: CSARGSGTYEQYF.

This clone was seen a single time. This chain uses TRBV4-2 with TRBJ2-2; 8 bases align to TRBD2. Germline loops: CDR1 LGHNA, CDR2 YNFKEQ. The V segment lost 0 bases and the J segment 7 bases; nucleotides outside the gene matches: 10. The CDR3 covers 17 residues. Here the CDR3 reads CASSQEVHRGGIGELFF. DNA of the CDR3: TGTGCCAGCAGCCAAGAAGTGCACCGGGGGGGTATCGGGGAGCTGTTTTTT.

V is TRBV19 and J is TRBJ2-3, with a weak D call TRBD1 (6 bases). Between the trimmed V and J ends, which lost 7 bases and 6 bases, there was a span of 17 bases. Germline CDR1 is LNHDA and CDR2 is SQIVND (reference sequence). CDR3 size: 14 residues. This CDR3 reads CASKVEGGRDTQYF. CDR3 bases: TGTGCCAGTAAAGTGGAAGGGGGACGGGATACGCAGTATTTT.

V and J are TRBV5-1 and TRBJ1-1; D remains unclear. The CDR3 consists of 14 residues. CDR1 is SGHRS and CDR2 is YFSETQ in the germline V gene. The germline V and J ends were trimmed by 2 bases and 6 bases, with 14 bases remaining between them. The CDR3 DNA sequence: TGCGCCAGCAGCTTACTACCCGAGGCCCCTGAAGCTTTCTTT. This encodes CASSLLPEAPEAFF.

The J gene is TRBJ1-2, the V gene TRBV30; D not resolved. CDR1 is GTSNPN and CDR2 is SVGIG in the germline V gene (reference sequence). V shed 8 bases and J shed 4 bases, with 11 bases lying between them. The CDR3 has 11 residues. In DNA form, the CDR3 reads TGTGCCGGATCCGACACCTATGGCTACACCTTC. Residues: CAGSDTYGYTF.

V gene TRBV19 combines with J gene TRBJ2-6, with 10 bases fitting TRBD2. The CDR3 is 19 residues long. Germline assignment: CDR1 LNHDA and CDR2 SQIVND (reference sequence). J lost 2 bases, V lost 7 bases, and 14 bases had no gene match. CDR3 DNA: TGTGCCAGTAACCCAGGGGTAGCGGGAGGTGGGGCTGGGGCCAACGTCCTGACTTTC. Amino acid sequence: CASNPGVAGGGAGANVLTF.

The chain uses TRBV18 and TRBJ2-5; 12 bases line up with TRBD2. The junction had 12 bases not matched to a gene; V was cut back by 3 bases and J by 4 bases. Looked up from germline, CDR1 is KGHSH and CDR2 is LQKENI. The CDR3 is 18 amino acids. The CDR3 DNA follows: TGTGCCAGCTCACCCCCTAGCGGGAGGGCCGGGAATGCAGAGACCCAGTACTTC. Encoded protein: CASSPPSGRAGNAETQYF. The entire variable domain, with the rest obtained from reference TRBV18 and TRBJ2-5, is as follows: NAGVMQNPRHLVRRRGQEARLRCSPMKGHSHVYWYRQLPEEGLKFMVYLQKENIIDESGMPKERFSAEFPKEGPSILRIQQVVRGDSAAYFCASSPPSGRAGNAETQYFGPGTRLLVL.

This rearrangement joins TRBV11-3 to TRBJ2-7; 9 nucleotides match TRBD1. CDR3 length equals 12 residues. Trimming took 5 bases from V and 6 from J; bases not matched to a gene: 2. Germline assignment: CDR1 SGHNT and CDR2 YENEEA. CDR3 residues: CASSRQGGEQYF. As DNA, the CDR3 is TGTGCCAGCAGCCGACAGGGGGGCGAGCAGTACTTC. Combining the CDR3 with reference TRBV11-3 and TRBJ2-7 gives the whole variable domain EAGVVQSPRYKIIEKKQPVAFWCNPISGHNTLYWYLQNLGQGPELLIRYENEEAVDDSQLPKDRFSAERLKGVDSTLKIQPAELGDSAVYLCASSRQGGEQYFGPGTRLTVT.

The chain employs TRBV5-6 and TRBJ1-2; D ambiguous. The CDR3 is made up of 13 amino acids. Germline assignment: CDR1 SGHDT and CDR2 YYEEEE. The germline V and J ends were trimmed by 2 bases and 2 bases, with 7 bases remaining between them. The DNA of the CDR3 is TGTGCCAGCAGCTTAGGGAGGAACTATGGCTACACCTTC. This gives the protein CASSLGRNYGYTF.

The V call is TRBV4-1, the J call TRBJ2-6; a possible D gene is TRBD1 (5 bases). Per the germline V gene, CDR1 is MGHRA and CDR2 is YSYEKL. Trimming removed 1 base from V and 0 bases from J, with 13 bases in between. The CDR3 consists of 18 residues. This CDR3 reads CASSQVPTGTSGANVLTF. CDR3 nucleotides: TGCGCCAGCAGCCAAGTACCAACAGGTACCTCTGGGGCCAACGTCCTGACTTTC.